One and the same sample provided the 11 T cell receptor beta chains below, sequenced in a study of control samples from healthy donors and cancer patients. Repertoires were generated with immunoSEQ multiplex PCR, while TCRdb's copy carries only in-frame clones and drops some. The sample records tens of thousands of clones, about 88% being singletons. The specimen sequenced was blood. These receptors were collected from a woman in her forties or fifties in good health.

This chain uses TRBV10-2 with TRBJ1-2; the match to TRBD1 covers 7 bases. This CDR3 contains 13 residues. Looked up from germline, CDR1 is WSHSY and CDR2 is SAAADI. V shed 7 bases and J 8 bases; nucleotides not matched to a gene: 10. CDR3 bases: TGCGCCAGCACCAAACAGGGGCTGGGGGGCTACACCTTC. Translation gives CASTKQGLGGYTF.

The rearrangement joins TRBV5-1 to TRBJ1-3; TRBD1 is a possible D gene (6 bases). Trimming cost V 3 bases and J 0 bases, with 7 bases left between them. In germline, CDR1 is SGHRS, CDR2 YFSETQ. The CDR3 spans 14 residues. CDR3 coding DNA: TGCGCCAGCAGCTCGGACAGCTCTGGAAACACCATATATTTT. Translation: CASSSDSSGNTIYF.

The chain recombines TRBV5-1 with TRBJ1-1; D ambiguous. Germline V gene data show CDR1 as SGHRS and CDR2 as YFSETQ. The CDR3 has 13 residues. Trimming removed 4 bases from V and 0 bases from J, with 7 bases in between. CDR3 sequence: CASSHGMNTEAFF. CDR3 nucleotide sequence: TGCGCCAGCAGCCACGGCATGAACACTGAAGCTTTCTTT.

J is TRBJ1-6 and V is TRBV11-2, with a tentative D call TRBD1 (6 bases). The V end was cut by 2 bases, the J end by 9 bases, with 14 bases between. In germline, CDR1 is SGHAT, CDR2 FQNNGV. The CDR3 runs 15 residues. CDR3 region: CASSLSPDSLSPLHF. The CDR3 DNA is TGTGCCAGCAGCTTAAGCCCGGACAGCCTTTCACCCCTCCACTTT.

This sequence joins TRBV7-2 and TRBJ1-5; no clear D gene. V lost 2 bases and J 5 bases, leaving 10 bases between the germline ends. Germline V gene data show CDR1 as SGHTA and CDR2 as FQGNSA. This CDR3 spans 14 amino acids. The CDR3 protein is CASSLFGVDQPQHF. CDR3 nucleotides: TGTGCCAGCAGCTTATTCGGAGTGGATCAGCCCCAGCATTTT.

This chain connects TRBV30 to TRBJ2-2; D may be TRBD1 (6 bases). The V end lost 8 bases, the J end lost 0 bases, and 13 bases lay between the germline ends. The CDR3 runs 14 residues. Germline CDR1 reads GTSNPN; CDR2 reads SVGIG (reference sequence). CDR3 nucleotides: TGTGCCAGCACAGGGCTAGCGAACACCGGGGAGCTGTTTTTT. Its translation: CASTGLANTGELFF.

The chain has TRBV15 and TRBJ1-1; D is unclear. V was trimmed by 0 bases and J by 1 base, leaving 0 bases between them. This CDR3 has 12 amino acids. Germline V gene lookup returns CDR1 LNHNV and CDR2 YYDKDF (reference sequence). DNA of the CDR3: TGTGCCACCAGCAGAGAGAACACTGAAGCTTTCTTT. As protein: CATSRENTEAFF. Looking up the rest from reference TRBV15 and TRBJ1-1 gives the full variable domain: DAMVIQNPRYQVTQFGKPVTLSCSQTLNHNVMYWYQQKSSQAPKLLFHYYDKDFNNEADTPDNFQSRRPNTSFCFLDIRSPGLGDTAMYLCATSRENTEAFFGQGTRLTVV.

This clone was counted between two and nine times. This chain joins TRBV5-4 and TRBJ1-4; 9 positions agree with TRBD1. The length of the CDR3 is 14 residues. V trimming: 6 bases; J trimming: 10 bases; junction bases outside the gene matches: 10. CDR1 is SGHNT, CDR2 YYREEE, per germline (reference sequence). The CDR3 here is CASTPGQGGRKLFF. The CDR3 bases are TGTGCCAGCACCCCGGGACAGGGTGGTAGAAAACTGTTTTTT.

CDR3 in DNA: TGCGCCAGCGGAGAAACCCAACCGACTGAAGCTTTCTTT. Translated, it gives CASGETQPTEAFF. The V and J genes are TRBV10-2 and TRBJ1-1, with D hard to call. There are 13 residues in the CDR3. The V gene's germline CDR1 is WSHSY and CDR2 SAAADI. V was trimmed by 8 bases and J by 5 bases, leaving 15 bases between them.

The chain carries TRBV7-9 and TRBJ1-6; unclear D gene. The CDR3 consists of 12 residues. The germline V gene encodes CDR1 SEHNR and CDR2 FQNEAQ (reference sequence). Trimming took 1 base from V and 10 from J, leaving 5 bases between them. The CDR3 DNA reads TGTGCCAGCAGCTTAGGAGGGTCACCCCTCCACTTT. It codes for CASSLGGSPLHF.

The chain recombines TRBV5-6 with TRBJ1-2, with a weak D call TRBD1 (5 bases). Germline loops: CDR1 SGHDT, CDR2 YYEEEE. The CDR3 length is 14 residues. Deletions cut 2 bases from V and 4 bases from J, with 12 bases between. CDR3 protein: CASSLFATAYGYTF. The DNA for the CDR3 is TGTGCCAGCAGCTTATTTGCGACAGCCTATGGCTACACCTTC. Using reference TRBV5-6 and TRBJ1-2 for the parts outside the CDR3, the full variable domain is DAGVTQSPTHLIKTRGQQVTLRCSPKSGHDTVSWYQQALGQGPQFIFQYYEEEERQRGNFPDRFSGHQFPNYSSELNVNALLLGDSALYLCASSLFATAYGYTFGSGTRLTVV.